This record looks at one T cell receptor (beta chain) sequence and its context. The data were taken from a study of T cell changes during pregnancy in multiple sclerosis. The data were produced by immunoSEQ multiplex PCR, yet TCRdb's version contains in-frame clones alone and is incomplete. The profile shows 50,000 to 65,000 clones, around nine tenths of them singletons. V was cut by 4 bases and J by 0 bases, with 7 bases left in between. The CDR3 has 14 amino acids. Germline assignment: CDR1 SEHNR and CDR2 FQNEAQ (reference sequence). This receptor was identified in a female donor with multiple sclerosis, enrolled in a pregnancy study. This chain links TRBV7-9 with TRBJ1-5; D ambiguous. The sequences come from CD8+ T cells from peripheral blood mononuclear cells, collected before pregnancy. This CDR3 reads CASSSAYSNQPQHF. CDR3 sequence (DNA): TGTGCCAGCAGCTCCGCCTATAGCAATCAGCCCCAGCATTTT.